Presented here are 4 T cell receptor beta chains from one specimen sequenced in a study of OX40 agonist ivuxolimab in advanced cancers. The library was made by the immunoSEQ multiplex PCR assay. In its TCRdb copy, this immuneACCESS table keeps in-frame sequences only and misses some clones. Where compared with another copy, unresolved V genes explain less than half of these, and the others have no known cause. Counted in this sample were 90,000 or so clones; about 91% of them appeared once. Together, the top ten hold 2% to 3% of the sample. The specimen was CD4+ or CD8+ T cells sorted from blood, collected in a trial of the OX40 agonist ivuxolimab. These receptors came from an adult with an advanced solid tumor such as melanoma, head and neck, liver or kidney cancer.

This clone has only a few counts. The chain uses TRBV30 and TRBJ1-5, with D possibly TRBD1 on 5 matching bases. The CDR3 consists of 14 residues. CDR1 GTSNPN and CDR2 SVGIG come from the germline V gene (reference sequence). Trimming removed 1 base at V and 6 bases at J, with 13 bases between. The CDR3 here is CAWSGLGGSQPQHF. CDR3 nucleotide sequence: TGTGCCTGGAGTGGCTTGGGGGGGAGTCAGCCCCAGCATTTT.

The chain combines TRBV28 with TRBJ1-1; D gene unclear. This CDR3 is 14 amino acids long. With 5 bases removed from V and 8 bases from J, the gap between germline ends came to 18 bases. Per the germline V gene, CDR1 is MDHEN and CDR2 is SYDVKM. The CDR3 bases are TGTGCCAGCAGTACCTCGGAGAGGGCTGGGGAAGCTTTCTTT. As protein: CASSTSERAGEAFF.

The chain joins TRBV7-9 to TRBJ1-5, with no clear D. V was trimmed by 3 bases and J by 0 bases, leaving 9 bases between them. Germline loops: CDR1 SEHNR, CDR2 FQNEAQ (reference sequence). The CDR3 is 15 residues long. CDR3 sequence: CASSFSGNSNQPQHF. CDR3 nucleotides: TGTGCCAGCAGCTTCTCCGGGAATAGCAATCAGCCCCAGCATTTT.

This clone has a handful of counts. This rearrangement joins TRBV7-2 to TRBJ2-6; 7 bases map to TRBD1. V lost 1 base and J lost 4; bases outside the gene matches: 4. This CDR3 is built from 16 residues. From germline, CDR1 is SGHTA and CDR2 FQGNSA. CDR3 protein: CASSLGGQLGANVLTF. The CDR3 DNA follows: TGTGCCAGCAGCTTAGGGGGACAGTTGGGGGCCAACGTCCTGACTTTC.